A selection of T cell receptor beta chains follows, all from one sample in a study of T cell responses to AZD1222 COVID-19 vaccine. Libraries were prepared by immunoSEQ multiplex PCR; TCRdb keeps only in-frame clonotypes and omits some of them. The sample shows about 140,000 clones, over 65% of them seen only once. This specimen was peripheral blood, taken on day 0 of AZD1222 vaccination. These receptors were taken from an adult in good health. Each CDR3 is given with its conserved first and last residue. D genes are given only for firm matches. Size is omitted from some rows. Given values are once, few, many or a class for expanded clones.

cdr3_length j_call v_call clone_size d_call cdr3_nt cdr3_aa
15 TRBJ2-7 TRBV6-5 NA TRBD2 TGTGCCAGCAGTTACTCGACGGGGGGATCCTACGAGCAGTACTTC CASSYSTGGSYEQYF
8 TRBJ1-1 TRBV28 NA NA TGTGCCAGTGGGGGAGCTTTCTTT CASGGAFF
15 TRBJ2-1 TRBV7-2 NA TRBD2 TGTGCCAGCAGCTTAGGGGCAGGGAGGGTCAATGAGCAGTTCTTC CASSLGAGRVNEQFF
14 TRBJ1-4 TRBV28 NA NA TGTGCCAGCAGTTTATTAGGCCGTAGTGAAAAACTGTTTTTT CASSLLGRSEKLFF
14 TRBJ1-5 TRBV5-1 NA NA TGCGCCAGCAGCTTGGGGGGGAGCAATCAGCCCCAGCATTTT CASSLGGSNQPQHF
12 TRBJ1-5 TRBV28 once NA TGTGCCAACGGTTATAGCAATCAGCCCCAGCATTTT CANGYSNQPQHF
14 TRBJ1-2 TRBV5-8 NA NA TGTGCCAGCAGCCACAGGCCAGGGATCTATGGCTACACCTTC CASSHRPGIYGYTF
14 TRBJ2-7 TRBV5-1 NA NA TGCGCCAGCAGCTTGCTTGATGCGGGCCACGAGCAGTACTTC CASSLLDAGHEQYF
13 TRBJ1-2 TRBV9 NA NA TGTGCCAGCAGCGTAGAAGGAGGCTATGGCTACACCTTC CASSVEGGYGYTF
14 TRBJ1-3 TRBV3-1/TRBV3-2 few NA TGTGCCAGCAGCCAAGACAGGGGCCGAAACACCATATATTTT CASSQDRGRNTIYF
16 TRBJ2-2 TRBV5-8 NA NA TGTGCCAGCAGCGCCGGGAACCCAAGTTTAACCGGGGAGCTGTTTTTT CASSAGNPSLTGELFF